The text below deals with one TCR beta chain. This clonotype appeared a few times. No cognate antigen has been identified for it. No much larger clone exists at a distance of one base, and base qualities are not known. From a lookup of the germline V gene (reference sequence), CDR1 and CDR2 are MNHEY and SMNVEV. The CDR3 contains 14 residues, cysteine and phenylalanine counted. CDR3 DNA is the only sequence kept; it has 42 bases, read in frame from the first base. At the junction V is shortened by 5 bases and J by 2 bases, with 13 bases in between. Library preparation used RT-PCR. The instrument was a NextSeq 550. TCRdb trimmed public reads at Q25 via fastp, called clones via MiXCR and kept in-frame beta chains. Each entry is one CDR3 protein sequence, shown with its most common DNA and genes. The sample contains 800,000 to 1,000,000 distinct CDR3 sequences, approximately 18% of them found a single time. The ten largest clonotypes hold around 6% of the sample.

The sample belongs to a study of patients and donors after allogeneic stem cell transplantation (dated by TCRdb to 2019 to 2021). The specimen was blood, either unsorted or a sorted T cell fraction (not recorded which). The rearrangement joined TRBV27 to TRBJ2-7; the D gene is perhaps TRBD1, from 6 matching bases. This receptor was identified in a human donor who was either an allogeneic HSCT recipient or a stem cell or donor lymphocyte infusion donor (not recorded which). It is not recorded whose cells these are; they may come from a transplant donor. Here the CDR3 is given as CASSLYRETYEQYF. DNA sequence: TGTGCCAGCAGTCTGTACAGGGAAACCTACGAGCAGTACTTC.